The 15 T cell receptor beta chains below all came from one sample that was sequenced in a study of beta chain features in type 1 diabetes. Reverse transcribing all isolated RNA meant expressed TCRB transcripts were sequenced. The protocol was immunoSEQ multiplex PCR, while the TCRdb copy is restricted to in-frame clones and leaves out a portion. The data contain about 620,000 clones, about 16% of them singletons. The sequenced sample consisted of naive CD4+ T cells from blood. The receptors here all came from a man in his late teens or twenties in good health.

The J gene is TRBJ2-5, the V gene TRBV13; D is undetermined. CDR1 and CDR2 from the germline V gene are PRHDT and FYEKMQ (reference sequence). The V end was cut by 0 bases, the J end by 1 base, with 12 bases between. The CDR3 length is 16 residues. CDR3 residues: CASSLGTLGVQETQYF. CDR3 nucleotide sequence: TGTGCCAGCAGCTTAGGGACCTTGGGCGTCCAAGAGACCCAGTACTTC. Supplemented by reference TRBV13 and TRBJ2-5, the full variable domain reads AAGVIQSPRHLIKEKRETATLKCYPIPRHDTVYWYQQGPGQDPQFLISFYEKMQSDKGSIPDRFSAQQFSDYHSELNMSSLELGDSALYFCASSLGTLGVQETQYFGPGTRLLVL.

This clone was seen a handful of times. The V and J genes are TRBV6-5 and TRBJ1-5, with 8 nucleotides matching TRBD1. The CDR3 is 15 residues long. Germline V gene sequence: CDR1 MNHEY, CDR2 SVGAGI. The trim removed 5 bases at V and 7 bases at J, leaving 10 bases unmatched. CDR3 sequence (DNA): TGTGCCAGCAGTACCGCGCAGGGGGCGGGACAGCCCCAGCATTTT. This codes for CASSTAQGAGQPQHF.

This sequence joins TRBV15 and TRBJ1-1; the D is unclear. Germline V gene sequence: CDR1 LNHNV, CDR2 YYDKDF (reference sequence). The CDR3 has 12 residues. With 1 base removed from V and 4 bases from J, the gap between germline ends came to 4 bases. The CDR3 DNA is TGTGCCACCAGCAGAGCGGGCACTGAAGCTTTCTTT. This gives the protein CATSRAGTEAFF.

This clone has more than one count but fewer than ten. J is TRBJ2-7 and V is TRBV12-5; 9 bases match TRBD1. The CDR3 runs 14 residues. From germline, CDR1 is LGHNT and CDR2 FRNRAP. The V and J ends lost 2 bases and 5 bases, in that order; junction bases with no gene match: 4. This CDR3 is CASGLSTGGNEQYF. CDR3 sequence (DNA): TGTGCTAGTGGTTTGTCGACAGGGGGAAACGAGCAGTACTTC.

The chain is built from TRBV4-1 and TRBJ1-1, with 7 bases matching TRBD1. CDR1 MGHRA and CDR2 YSYEKL come from the germline V gene. The V gene end was trimmed by 5 bases and the J gene end by 2 bases; junction bases not matched to a gene: 8. This CDR3 spans 15 amino acids. The CDR3 DNA is TGCGCCAGCAGCTCCTCGGGACAGTCCAACACTGAAGCTTTCTTT. This gives the protein CASSSSGQSNTEAFF.

The chain employs TRBV11-2 and TRBJ2-7, with TRBD1 as a possible D gene (5 bases). V lost 7 bases and J lost 2, with 18 bases in between. CDR3 length: 15 residues. Germline loops: CDR1 SGHAT, CDR2 FQNNGV. The CDR3, as DNA: TGTGCCAGCACTAATTTGATGGGGCCCGCCTACGAGCAGTACTTC. This translates into CASTNLMGPAYEQYF.

This rearrangement joins TRBV7-2 to TRBJ2-2; a weak D match, TRBD1 (5 bases). From germline, CDR1 is SGHTA and CDR2 FQGNSA. V was cut by 6 bases and J by 1 base, with 12 bases left in between. The CDR3 is 15 residues long. CDR3 residues: CASRLRQGNTGELFF. The CDR3 nucleotides read TGTGCCAGCAGACTAAGGCAGGGGAACACCGGGGAGCTGTTTTTT.

The gene calls are TRBV5-4 and TRBJ2-5; TRBD2 aligns across 9 bases. Trimming took 3 bases from V and 1 from J; bases not matched to a gene: 1. The CDR3 contains 14 residues. Germline CDR1 reads SGHNT; CDR2 reads YYREEE (reference sequence). The CDR3 spells CASSSSGAQETQYF. Here the CDR3 DNA reads TGTGCCAGCAGCTCTAGCGGGGCCCAAGAGACCCAGTACTTC.

The gene calls are TRBV10-3 and TRBJ1-2; D not certain. Germline assignment: CDR1 ENHRY and CDR2 SYGVKD. The V and J ends lost 5 bases and 8 bases respectively, with 9 bases between them. This CDR3 spans 11 amino acids. The CDR3 sequence: CAISSGIGYTF. In nucleotides, the CDR3 is TGTGCCATCAGTTCGGGGATCGGCTACACCTTC.

The chain has TRBV27 and TRBJ1-2; 10 bases align to TRBD1. Unmatched junction bases numbered 10, after V lost 2 bases and J lost 7 bases. The CDR3 runs to 16 residues. Germline V gene data show CDR1 as MNHEY and CDR2 as SMNVEV (reference sequence). The CDR3 region is CASSLDRGRKSGGYTF. The CDR3 DNA is TGTGCCAGCAGTTTAGACAGGGGGCGCAAGTCTGGTGGCTACACCTTC.

In its sample, this clone was seen a few times. The rearrangement joins TRBV7-2 to TRBJ1-5; possible D gene TRBD1, 5 bases. This CDR3 contains 15 residues. Trimming shortened V by 5 bases and J by 7 bases, and 18 bases separated the two germline ends. Germline-derived CDR1 and CDR2 are SGHTA and FQGNSA. Here the CDR3 reads CASSPTRGAGQPQHF. CDR3 nucleotide sequence: TGTGCCAGCAGCCCCACGAGGGGAGCTGGCCAGCCCCAGCATTTT.

This clone was seen more than once but under ten times. The rearrangement uses TRBV4-3 and TRBJ2-1; perhaps TRBD2 as D (6 bases). The V gene's germline CDR1 is LGHNA and CDR2 YSLEER. This CDR3 region has 14 residues. The V gene lost 2 bases and the J gene lost 9 bases, with 14 bases spanning the gap. CDR3 DNA: TGCGCCAGCAGCCAAAGACTAGAGCTAAGTGAGCAGTTCTTC. Protein sequence: CASSQRLELSEQFF.

The chain recombines TRBV7-8 with TRBJ1-2, with TRBD1 as a possible D gene (5 bases). Trimming removed 5 bases at V and 5 bases at J, with 21 bases between. The CDR3 contains 16 residues. The germline CDR1 and CDR2 sequences are SGHVS and FQNEAQ. The CDR3 protein is CASSASKGKVGYGYTF. The CDR3 nucleotides read TGTGCCAGCAGCGCTTCCAAGGGGAAGGTGGGATATGGCTACACCTTC.

This rearrangement joins TRBV7-9 to TRBJ2-3; 10 bases are a match to TRBD1. CDR1 is SEHNR and CDR2 is FQNEAQ in the germline V gene (reference sequence). There are 16 residues in the CDR3. The ends lost 3 bases at V and 4 bases at J; junction bases unmatched: 7. In DNA form, the CDR3 reads TGTGCCAGCAGCTTTCCGGGACAGGGGTTGTCAGATACGCAGTATTTT. This gives the protein CASSFPGQGLSDTQYF.

The rearrangement links TRBV18 to TRBJ2-7; no definite D call. The V gene lost 2 bases and the J gene lost 3 bases, with 11 bases spanning the gap. The CDR3 covers 14 residues. CDR1 is KGHSH and CDR2 is LQKENI in the germline V gene. CDR3 protein: CASSPGRNVYEQYF. The CDR3, as DNA: TGTGCCAGCTCACCAGGGCGAAACGTCTACGAGCAGTACTTC.